This T cell receptor (beta chain) was recovered during a study of cytomegalovirus exposure and HLA in healthy donors. A word on this clone: Antigen specificity is unknown.

With 60 Vbeta and 13 Jbeta primers, the PCR was carried out. Clones were read by immunoSEQ multiplex PCR, and TCRdb kept only the in-frame ones, dropping some. The sample holds 100,000 to 150,000 clones, roughly 80% seen once. Points from the study as a whole: Most subjects had HLA-A and HLA-B alleles reportedly predicted accurately by TCR beta sequences.

J lost 3 bases, V lost 2 bases, and 2 bases had no gene match. This CDR3 spans 14 amino acids. Germline CDR1 reads MNHNY; CDR2 reads SVGAGI (reference sequence). The gene calls are TRBV6-6 and TRBJ2-7, with 9 bases fitting TRBD1. This TCR came from a boy younger than 18 in good health and CMV-seronegative. The sequenced sample consisted of PBMCs. This CDR3 reads CASSYPGQGYEQYF. The CDR3, as DNA: TGTGCCAGCAGTTACCCGGGACAGGGCTACGAGCAGTACTTC.